The 8 T cell receptor beta chains in this list originate from one sample, sequenced in a study of control samples from healthy donors and cancer patients. Assay: immunoSEQ multiplex PCR; the TCRdb copy retains only in-frame clones and omits some. In the table there are some 130,000 clones, 80% to 95% of which are singletons. Sequencing was carried out using blood. The origin of the receptors is a man aged 18 to 35 in good health.

The chain employs TRBV3-1 (or the pseudogene TRBV3-2) and TRBJ1-5; D gene unclear. Trimming stripped 0 bases from V and 6 bases from J, with 6 bases between. Germline V gene lookup returns CDR1 LGHDT and CDR2 YNNKEL (reference sequence). This CDR3 has 13 residues. CDR3 bases: TGTGCCAGCAGCCAAGAATGGGGTCAGCCCCAGCATTTT. Its protein is CASSQEWGQPQHF.

This sequence joins TRBV10-3 and TRBJ1-2; D gene unclear. V was pared by 6 bases and J by 8 bases, with 13 bases between. The CDR3 spans 12 residues. The germline CDR1 and CDR2 sequences are ENHRY and SYGVKD. CDR3 DNA: TGTGCCATCAGCCCACGGGGAGGAGGCTACACCTTC. This gives the protein CAISPRGGGYTF.

The gene calls are TRBV18 and TRBJ2-7; D is perhaps TRBD1 or TRBD2 (5 bases each). Trimming removed 6 bases at V and 7 bases at J, with 16 bases between. The CDR3 has 13 amino acids. CDR1 is KGHSH, CDR2 LQKENI, per germline. The CDR3 nucleotides are TGTGCCAGCTCTCCCGGGGCAGGTGGGGAGCAGTACTTC. Protein sequence: CASSPGAGGEQYF.

J is TRBJ2-7 and V is TRBV10-3; weak D call: TRBD1 (7 bases). CDR3 size: 11 residues. Germline V CDR1 and CDR2: ENHRY, SYGVKD. Trimming left V 8 bases short and J 5 bases short, with 10 bases between. CDR3 nucleotides: TGTGCCATCCTCAGGGGGGACGAGCAGTACTTC. It codes for CAILRGDEQYF.

The chain has TRBV6-1 and TRBJ1-6; D uncertain. The ends were cut back, 2 bases at V and 0 bases at J, with 14 bases in the middle. The CDR3 runs 18 residues. The germline gives CDR1 MNHNS, CDR2 SASEGT. The CDR3 region has the DNA TGTGCCAGCAGTGAATTTTGGACCTCAAGCTCCTATAATTCACCCCTCCACTTT. Translated: CASSEFWTSSSYNSPLHF.

V usage is TRBV9 and J usage is TRBJ2-1; a possible D gene is TRBD2 (6 bases). In germline, CDR1 is SGDLS, CDR2 YYNGEE. The length of the CDR3 is 14 residues. With 2 bases removed from V and 5 bases from J, the gap between germline ends came to 11 bases. CDR3 bases: TGTGCCAGCAGCGTGGGGGGACTCAACAATGAGCAGTTCTTC. It encodes CASSVGGLNNEQFF.

The chain uses TRBV9 and TRBJ2-3; 11 positions match TRBD2. The length of the CDR3 is 18 residues. The germline gives CDR1 SGDLS, CDR2 YYNGEE. After removal of 0 bases from V and 1 base from J, the junction contained 7 bases not matched to a gene. CDR3 protein: CASSVGDSGGAGTDTQYF. In DNA form, the CDR3 reads TGTGCCAGCAGCGTAGGTGATAGCGGGGGGGCCGGCACAGATACGCAGTATTTT.

The rearrangement joins TRBV11-2 to TRBJ2-5, with D possibly being TRBD1 or TRBD2 (6 bases each). This CDR3 has 13 amino acids. The germline V and J ends were trimmed by 4 bases and 4 bases, with 10 bases remaining between them. The germline V gene encodes CDR1 SGHAT and CDR2 FQNNGV. CDR3 nucleotide sequence: TGTGCCAGCAGCTCCAGGGGAGGAGAGACCCAGTACTTC. Its translation: CASSSRGGETQYF.